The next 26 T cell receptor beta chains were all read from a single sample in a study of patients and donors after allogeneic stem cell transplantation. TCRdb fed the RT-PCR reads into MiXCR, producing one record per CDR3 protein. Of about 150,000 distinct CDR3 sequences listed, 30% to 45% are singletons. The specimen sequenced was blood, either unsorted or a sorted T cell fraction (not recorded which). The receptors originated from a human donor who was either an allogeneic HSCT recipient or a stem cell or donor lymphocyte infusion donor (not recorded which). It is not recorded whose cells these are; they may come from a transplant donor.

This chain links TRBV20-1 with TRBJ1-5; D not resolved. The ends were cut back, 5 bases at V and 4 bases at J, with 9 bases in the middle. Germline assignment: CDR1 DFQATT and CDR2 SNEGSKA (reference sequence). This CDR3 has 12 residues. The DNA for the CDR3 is TGCAGTGCTCCGGACGGGAATCAGCCCCAGCATTTT. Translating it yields CSAPDGNQPQHF.

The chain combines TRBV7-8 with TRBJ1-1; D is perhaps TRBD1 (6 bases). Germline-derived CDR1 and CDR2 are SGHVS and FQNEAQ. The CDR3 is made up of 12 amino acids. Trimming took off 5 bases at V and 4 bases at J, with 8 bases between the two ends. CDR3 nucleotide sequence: TGTGCCAGCAGCGAACAGGGCACTGAAGCTTTCTTT. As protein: CASSEQGTEAFF.

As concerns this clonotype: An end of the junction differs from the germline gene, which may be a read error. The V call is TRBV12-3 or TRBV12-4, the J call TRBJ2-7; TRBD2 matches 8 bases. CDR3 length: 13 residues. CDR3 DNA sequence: TGTGCCAGCAGCTTAGCGGGACCCTACGAGCAGTACTTC. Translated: CASSLAGPYEQYF.

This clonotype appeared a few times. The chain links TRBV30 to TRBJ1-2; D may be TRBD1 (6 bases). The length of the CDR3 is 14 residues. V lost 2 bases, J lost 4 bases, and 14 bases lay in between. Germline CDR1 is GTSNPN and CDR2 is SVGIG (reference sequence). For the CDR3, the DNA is TGTGCCTGGAGTCCCACAGGGAGAGGCTATGGCTACACCTTC. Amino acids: CAWSPTGRGYGYTF.

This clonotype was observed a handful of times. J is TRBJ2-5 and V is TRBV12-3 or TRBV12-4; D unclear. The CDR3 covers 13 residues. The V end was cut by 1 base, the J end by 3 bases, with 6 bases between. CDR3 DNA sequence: TGTGCCAGCAGTTTAGGCAGCAAAGAGACCCAGTACTTC. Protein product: CASSLGSKETQYF.

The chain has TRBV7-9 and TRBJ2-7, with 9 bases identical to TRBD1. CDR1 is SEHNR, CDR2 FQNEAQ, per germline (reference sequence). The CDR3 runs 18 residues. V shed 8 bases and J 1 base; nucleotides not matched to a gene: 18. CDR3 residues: CASSNHPPRGQGSYEQYF. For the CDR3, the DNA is TGTGCCAGCTCAAATCACCCCCCGAGGGGACAGGGATCCTACGAGCAGTACTTC.

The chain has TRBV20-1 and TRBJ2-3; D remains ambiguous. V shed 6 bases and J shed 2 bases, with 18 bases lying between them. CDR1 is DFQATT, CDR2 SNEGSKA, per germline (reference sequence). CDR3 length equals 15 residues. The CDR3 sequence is CSARDGGSPTDTQYF. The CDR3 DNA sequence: TGCAGTGCGCGAGATGGCGGAAGCCCCACAGATACGCAGTATTTT.

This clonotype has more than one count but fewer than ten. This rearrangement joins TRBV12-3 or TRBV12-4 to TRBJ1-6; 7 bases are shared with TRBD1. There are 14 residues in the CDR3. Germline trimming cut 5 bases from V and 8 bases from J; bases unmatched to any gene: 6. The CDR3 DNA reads TGTGCCAGCAGTCCCCCGGGACAGTATTCACCCCTCCACTTT. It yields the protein CASSPPGQYSPLHF.

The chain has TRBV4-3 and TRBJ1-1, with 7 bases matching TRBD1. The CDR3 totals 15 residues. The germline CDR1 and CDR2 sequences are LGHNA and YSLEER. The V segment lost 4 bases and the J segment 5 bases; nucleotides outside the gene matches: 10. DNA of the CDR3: TGCGCCAGCAGCCCGAGCGACAGGGAATTTACTGAAGCTTTCTTT. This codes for CASSPSDREFTEAFF.

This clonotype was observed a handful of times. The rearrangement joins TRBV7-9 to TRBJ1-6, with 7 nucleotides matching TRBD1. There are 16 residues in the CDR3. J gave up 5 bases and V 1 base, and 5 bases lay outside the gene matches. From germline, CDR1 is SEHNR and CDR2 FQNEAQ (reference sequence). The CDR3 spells CASSLEGAPDNSPLHF. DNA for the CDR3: TGTGCCAGCAGCTTAGAGGGGGCTCCGGATAATTCACCCCTCCACTTT.

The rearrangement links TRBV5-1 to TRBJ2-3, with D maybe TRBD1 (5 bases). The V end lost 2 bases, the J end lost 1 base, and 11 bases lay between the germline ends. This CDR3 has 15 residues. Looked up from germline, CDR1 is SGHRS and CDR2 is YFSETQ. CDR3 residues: CASSFLQDRTDTQYF. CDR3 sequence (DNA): TGCGCCAGCAGCTTCTTACAGGATCGCACAGATACGCAGTATTTT.

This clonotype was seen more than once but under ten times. Written as DNA, the CDR3 is TGTGCCAGCAGCTCCTCCAGGTTATCACCCCTCCACTTT. This sequence encodes CASSSSRLSPLHF. The V gene is TRBV7-6, the J gene TRBJ1-6; D remains ambiguous. This CDR3 is 13 amino acids long. V lost 4 bases to trimming and J lost 10 bases, with 11 bases between them. The germline CDR1 and CDR2 sequences are SGHVS and FNYEAQ. The full variable domain, with the rest looked up from reference TRBV7-6 and TRBJ1-6, is GAGVSQSPRYKVTKRGQDVALRCDPISGHVSLYWYRQALGQGPEFLTYFNYEAQQDKSGLPNDRFSAERPEGSISTLTIQRTEQRDSAMYRCASSSSRLSPLHFGNGTRLTVT.

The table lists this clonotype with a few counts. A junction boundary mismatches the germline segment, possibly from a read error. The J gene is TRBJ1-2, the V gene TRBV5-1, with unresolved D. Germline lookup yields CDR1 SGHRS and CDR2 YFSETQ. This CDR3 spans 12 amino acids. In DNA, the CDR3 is TGCGCCAGCGGCTTGGACGGCTATGGCTACACCTTC. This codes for CASGLDGYGYTF.

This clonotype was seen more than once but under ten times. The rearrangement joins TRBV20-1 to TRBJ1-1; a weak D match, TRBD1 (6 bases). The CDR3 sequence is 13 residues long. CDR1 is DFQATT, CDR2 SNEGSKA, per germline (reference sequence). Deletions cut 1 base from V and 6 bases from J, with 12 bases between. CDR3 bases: TGCAGTGCTAGAGTGGGGGGCAGGGCTGAAGCTTTCTTT. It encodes CSARVGGRAEAFF.

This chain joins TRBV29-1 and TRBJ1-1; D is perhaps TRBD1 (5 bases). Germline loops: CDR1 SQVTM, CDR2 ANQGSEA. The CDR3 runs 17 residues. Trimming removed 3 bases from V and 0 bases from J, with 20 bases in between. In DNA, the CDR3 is TGCAGCGTTGAGCGCCTCTTGACAGCGAATATGAACACTGAAGCTTTCTTT. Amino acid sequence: CSVERLLTANMNTEAFF.

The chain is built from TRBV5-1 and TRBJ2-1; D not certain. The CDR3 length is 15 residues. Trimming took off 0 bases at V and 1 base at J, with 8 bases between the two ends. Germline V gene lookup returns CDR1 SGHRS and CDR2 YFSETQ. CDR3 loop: CASSLGSLSYNEQFF. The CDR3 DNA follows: TGCGCCAGCAGCTTGGGGTCTCTATCCTACAATGAGCAGTTCTTC.

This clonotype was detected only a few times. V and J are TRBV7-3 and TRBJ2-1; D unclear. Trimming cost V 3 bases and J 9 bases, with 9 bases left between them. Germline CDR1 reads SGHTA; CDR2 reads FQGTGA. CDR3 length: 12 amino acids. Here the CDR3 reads CASSFLAGEQFF. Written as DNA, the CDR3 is TGTGCCAGCAGCTTCCTCGCTGGTGAGCAGTTCTTC.

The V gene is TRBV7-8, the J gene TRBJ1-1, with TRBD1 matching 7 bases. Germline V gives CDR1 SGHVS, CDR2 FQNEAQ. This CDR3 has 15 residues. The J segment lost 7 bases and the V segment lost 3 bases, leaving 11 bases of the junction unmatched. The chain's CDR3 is CASSLVAGQSIEAFF. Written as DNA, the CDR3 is TGTGCCAGCAGCTTGGTCGCGGGACAGTCGATTGAAGCTTTCTTT.

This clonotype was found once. For the CDR3, the DNA is TGCAGTGCTACCGATCCGGCAGGGGCCATCTCTGGAAACACCATATATTTT. It translates to CSATDPAGAISGNTIYF. The chain has TRBV20-1 and TRBJ1-3; possible D gene TRBD1, 6 bases. Germline V lookup: CDR1 DFQATT, CDR2 SNEGSKA (reference sequence). Trimming left V 4 bases short and J 0 bases short, with 19 bases between. The CDR3 is 17 amino acids.

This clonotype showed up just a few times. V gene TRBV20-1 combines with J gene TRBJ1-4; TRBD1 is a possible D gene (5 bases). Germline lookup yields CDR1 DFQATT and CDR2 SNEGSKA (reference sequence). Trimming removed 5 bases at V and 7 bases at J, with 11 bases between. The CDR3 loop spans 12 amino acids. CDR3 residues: CSAWDFSEKLFF. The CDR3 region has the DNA TGCAGTGCTTGGGACTTTAGTGAAAAACTGTTTTTT.

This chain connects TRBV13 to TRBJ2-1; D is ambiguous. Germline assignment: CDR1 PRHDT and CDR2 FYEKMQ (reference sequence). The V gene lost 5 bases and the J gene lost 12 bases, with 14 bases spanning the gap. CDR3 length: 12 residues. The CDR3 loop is CASSQNHDGQFF. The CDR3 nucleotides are TGTGCCAGCAGCCAAAACCATGATGGGCAGTTCTTC.

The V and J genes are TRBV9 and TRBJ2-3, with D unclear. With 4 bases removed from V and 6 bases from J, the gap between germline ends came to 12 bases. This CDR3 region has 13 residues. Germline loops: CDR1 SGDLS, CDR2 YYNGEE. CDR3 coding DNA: TGTGCCAGCAGCCCCCAGGACCTGGATACGCAGTATTTT. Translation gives CASSPQDLDTQYF.

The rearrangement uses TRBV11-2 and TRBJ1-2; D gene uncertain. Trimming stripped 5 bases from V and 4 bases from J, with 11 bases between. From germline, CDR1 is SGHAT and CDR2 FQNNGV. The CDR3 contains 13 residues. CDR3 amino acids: CASSRADSYGYTF. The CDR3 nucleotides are TGTGCCAGCAGCCGGGCCGATAGCTATGGCTACACCTTC.

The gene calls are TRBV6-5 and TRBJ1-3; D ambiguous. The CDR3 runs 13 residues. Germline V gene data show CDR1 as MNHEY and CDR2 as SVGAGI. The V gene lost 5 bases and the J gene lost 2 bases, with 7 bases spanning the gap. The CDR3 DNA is TGTGCCAGCAGTCTCACGCCTGGAAACACCATATATTTT. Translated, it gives CASSLTPGNTIYF.

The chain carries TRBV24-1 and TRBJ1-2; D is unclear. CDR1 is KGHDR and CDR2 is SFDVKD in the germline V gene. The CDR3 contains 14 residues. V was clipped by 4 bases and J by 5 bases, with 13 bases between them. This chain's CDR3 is CATSEAGGAYGYTF. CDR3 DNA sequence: TGTGCCACCAGTGAGGCAGGCGGCGCATATGGCTACACCTTC.

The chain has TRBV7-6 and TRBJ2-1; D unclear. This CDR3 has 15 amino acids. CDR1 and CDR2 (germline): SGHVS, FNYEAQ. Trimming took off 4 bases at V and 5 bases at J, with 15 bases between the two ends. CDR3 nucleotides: TGTGCCAGCAGCTCCCTTACAACGGCACACAATGAGCAGTTCTTC. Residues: CASSSLTTAHNEQFF.